This passage covers 8 T cell receptor beta chains from one sample sequenced in a study of regulatory T cells in long-lasting Graves disease. Time point described: newly diagnosed GD, antithyroid drugs for less than 3 months. The TCR library was prepared using RNA isolated from PBMCs. Researchers made TCR beta libraries by using iRepertoire HTBI primers and running Arm-PCR on CDR3 regions. From the multiplex PCR reads, TCRdb called clonotypes with MiXCR, one entry per CDR3 protein. Here the sample spans 350,000 to 500,000 distinct CDR3 sequences, 15% to 20% being singletons. These same records also appear under a second study, on T cells in Graves' hyperthyroidism and ophthalmopathy.

Here the sequenced sample was peripheral blood mononuclear cells (PBMCs), taken at new diagnosis, from a patient treated with antithyroid drugs. Every receptor here comes from a woman between 25 and 40 years old with Graves disease.

This clonotype showed up just a few times. V and J are TRBV30 and TRBJ1-3, with no clear D. V lost 2 bases, J lost 5 bases, and 4 bases lay in between. This CDR3 is built from 11 residues. Germline values: CDR1 GTSNPN, CDR2 SVGIG (reference sequence). CDR3 bases: TGTGCCTGGAGTTGGCGAAACACCATATATTTT. As protein: CAWSWRNTIYF.

This clonotype was observed at least ten times. The rearrangement links TRBV28 to TRBJ2-7; D possibly uses TRBD1 or TRBD2 (5 bases each). The CDR3 has 12 amino acids. Germline lookup yields CDR1 MDHEN and CDR2 SYDVKM. The germline V and J ends were trimmed by 6 bases and 9 bases, with 15 bases remaining between them. CDR3 DNA sequence: TGTGCCAGCAGACACAACGAGGGGTGGCAGTACTTC. This translates into CASRHNEGWQYF.

In this sample, this clonotype turned up a few times. The chain has TRBV4-1 and TRBJ2-5, with TRBD1 matching over 8 bases. Germline values: CDR1 MGHRA, CDR2 YSYEKL. V trimming: 7 bases; J trimming: 0 bases; junction bases outside the gene matches: 16. The CDR3 spans 18 residues. The CDR3 DNA follows: TGCGCCAGCACTGGGGGCCAGGGGGCACGACGGGACCAAGAGACCCAGTACTTC. It yields the protein CASTGGQGARRDQETQYF.

With regard to this clonotype: This may be a read error: a much more frequent sequence differs by one nucleotide. The chain has TRBV20-1 and TRBJ2-1; no firm D call. Germline V CDR1 and CDR2: DFQATT, SNEGSKA (reference sequence). The CDR3 length is 13 residues. The CDR3 DNA sequence: TGCAGTGCTAGAGTGGGCTACATGAATGATCAGTTCTTC. Amino acid sequence: CSARVGYMNDQFF.

This clonotype was counted many times. CDR3 sequence reads: CASSLRRSGASYNEQFF. The CDR3 bases are TGCGCCAGCAGCTTGAGGAGGTCGGGTGCATCCTACAATGAGCAGTTCTTC. This sequence joins TRBV5-1 and TRBJ2-1; D may be TRBD2 (5 bases). V lost 1 base, J lost 1 base, and 15 bases lay in between. The CDR3 spans 17 residues. Germline CDR1 is SGHRS and CDR2 is YFSETQ.

This clonotype was counted many times. The V and J genes are TRBV20-1 and TRBJ2-1; D remains unclear. Germline CDR1 is DFQATT and CDR2 is SNEGSKA (reference sequence). The V end lost 4 bases, the J end lost 11 bases, and 15 bases lay between the germline ends. The CDR3 contains 12 residues. CDR3 in amino acids: CSATPERTKQFF. The CDR3 DNA is TGCAGTGCTACCCCAGAAAGAACAAAGCAGTTCTTC.

The rearrangement joins TRBV7-9 to TRBJ2-7; the match to TRBD2 covers 7 bases. CDR1 is SEHNR, CDR2 FQNEAQ, per germline (reference sequence). V gave up 5 bases and J gave up 6 bases; unmatched junction bases: 10. The CDR3 is 14 amino acids. In DNA form, the CDR3 reads TGTGCCAGCAGCCCTCGGACTAGAAGAGGCGAGCAGTACTTC. It translates to CASSPRTRRGEQYF.

This clonotype was counted only a few times. This chain connects TRBV14 to TRBJ2-2; unclear D gene. The germline CDR1 and CDR2 sequences are SGHDN and FVKESK. The CDR3 spans 14 residues. V lost 3 bases, J lost 3 bases, and 8 bases lay in between. The CDR3 region is CASSQVTYTGELFF. The CDR3 nucleotides read TGTGCCAGCAGCCAGGTCACCTACACCGGGGAGCTGTTTTTT.